The 25 T cell receptor beta chains presented below share a single source sample, sequenced in a study of beta chain features in type 1 diabetes. Every bit of the isolated RNA underwent reverse transcription, so sequencing read expressed TCRB transcripts. Method: immunoSEQ multiplex PCR; TCRdb's copy keeps in-frame clones and lacks some. Of hundreds of thousands of clones listed, 30% are singletons. The sequencing input was naive CD4+ T cells from blood. All receptors derive from a man between 18 and 35 years old in good health.

V usage is TRBV5-1 and J usage is TRBJ2-1, with no clear D. The length of the CDR3 is 15 residues. CDR1 is SGHRS, CDR2 YFSETQ, per germline. V dropped 4 bases and J dropped 2 bases, with 13 bases sitting between them. CDR3 DNA sequence: TGCGCCAGCAGCGTTGGCTCAGCCGCCTACAATGAGCAGTTCTTC. Amino acid sequence: CASSVGSAAYNEQFF.

The gene calls are TRBV7-9 and TRBJ1-5; 7 bases are shared with TRBD1. Germline V lookup: CDR1 SEHNR, CDR2 FQNEAQ (reference sequence). After removal of 3 bases from V and 7 bases from J, the junction contained 9 bases not matched to a gene. This CDR3 contains 15 residues. In nucleotides, the CDR3 is TGTGCCAGCAGCTTGTTTGGACAGGTCAGCCAGCCCCAGCATTTT. Translated: CASSLFGQVSQPQHF.

This sequence joins TRBV9 and TRBJ2-1; tentatively, D is TRBD2 (5 bases). The CDR3 is 14 amino acids. The V end lost 4 bases, the J end lost 2 bases, and 10 bases lay between the germline ends. The germline V gene has CDR1 SGDLS and CDR2 YYNGEE. The CDR3 here is CASSQTGTYNEQFF. DNA for the CDR3: TGTGCCAGCAGCCAGACGGGGACCTACAATGAGCAGTTCTTC.

This sequence joins TRBV11-2 and TRBJ2-1, with no clear D. Germline CDR1 and CDR2: SGHAT and FQNNGV. V dropped 3 bases and J dropped 3 bases, with 9 bases sitting between them. The CDR3 has 14 residues. The CDR3 DNA sequence: TGTGCCAGCAGCTTTACAGCGTACTACAATGAGCAGTTCTTC. It yields the protein CASSFTAYYNEQFF.

This chain joins TRBV30 and TRBJ2-4; D is unresolved. In germline, CDR1 is GTSNPN, CDR2 SVGIG (reference sequence). The length of the CDR3 is 18 residues. V was cut by 4 bases and J by 0 bases, with 22 bases left in between. The CDR3 DNA is TGTGCCTGGAAGACTTCCCTAAAGTCCCCTCTAGCCAAAAACATTCAGTACTTC. Its translation is CAWKTSLKSPLAKNIQYF.

The chain joins TRBV25-1 to TRBJ2-2; TRBD1 might be the D (6 bases). The germline CDR1 and CDR2 sequences are MGHDK and SYGVNS. The CDR3 has 13 amino acids. Trimming removed 6 bases from V and 5 bases from J, with 10 bases in between. The CDR3 sequence: CASRGRGTGELFF. CDR3 DNA sequence: TGTGCCAGCAGGGGTAGGGGGACCGGGGAGCTGTTTTTT.

J is TRBJ2-5 and V is TRBV4-1; possible D gene TRBD2, 6 bases. The CDR3 has 14 residues. In germline, CDR1 is MGHRA, CDR2 YSYEKL. The V end was cut by 4 bases, the J end by 1 base, with 10 bases between. DNA of the CDR3: TGCGCCAGCAGCCTATGGGGGGTCCAAGAGACCCAGTACTTC. This codes for CASSLWGVQETQYF.

This clone was seen a few times. Here the CDR3 DNA reads TGCAGTGCTAGTCAGGAAGATACGCAGTATTTT. Translated, it gives CSASQEDTQYF. J is TRBJ2-3 and V is TRBV20-1; D ambiguous. There are 11 residues in the CDR3. Trimming left V 3 bases short and J 5 bases short, with 6 bases between. Germline loops: CDR1 DFQATT, CDR2 SNEGSKA (reference sequence).

The chain is built from TRBV7-2 and TRBJ2-7; 10 positions agree with TRBD1. The J segment lost 3 bases and the V segment lost 1 base, leaving 3 bases of the junction unmatched. The CDR3 sequence is 15 residues long. Germline V gene data show CDR1 as SGHTA and CDR2 as FQGNSA. This CDR3 reads CASSLGGQGIYEQYF. CDR3 DNA sequence: TGTGCCAGCAGCTTAGGGGGACAGGGGATCTACGAGCAGTACTTC.

The chain combines TRBV28 with TRBJ2-7, with TRBD2 identical over 7 bases. Trimming at V came to 5 bases and at J to 0 bases, leaving 7 bases not matched to a gene. This CDR3 has 15 amino acids. The germline gives CDR1 MDHEN, CDR2 SYDVKM. The CDR3 nucleotides are TGTGCCAGCAGTGAGGCTAGCGGTAGCTCCTACGAGCAGTACTTC. It yields the protein CASSEASGSSYEQYF.

The chain recombines TRBV30 with TRBJ2-7, with a weak D call TRBD2 (6 bases). The V and J ends lost 0 bases and 2 bases respectively, with 17 bases between them. Germline V gene sequence: CDR1 GTSNPN, CDR2 SVGIG (reference sequence). This CDR3 region has 16 residues. The DNA of the CDR3 is TGTGCCTGGAGTGTACCAGGTGGAGGGTTTACCTACGAGCAGTACTTC. Translation: CAWSVPGGGFTYEQYF. Based on the CDR3 plus reference TRBV30 and TRBJ2-7, the full variable domain is SQTIHQWPATLVQPVGSPLSLECTVEGTSNPNLYWYRQAAGRGLQLLFYSVGIGQISSEVPQNLSASRPQDRQFILSSKKLLLSDSGFYLCAWSVPGGGFTYEQYFGPGTRLTVT.

J is TRBJ2-4 and V is TRBV6-6; TRBD2 aligns across 9 bases. The ends lost 6 bases at V and 1 base at J; junction bases unmatched: 7. The CDR3 contains 16 residues. Looked up from germline, CDR1 is MNHNY and CDR2 is SVGAGI (reference sequence). The CDR3 loop reads CASRPSGRSAKNIQYF. For the CDR3, the DNA is TGTGCCAGCAGACCGAGCGGGAGGTCGGCCAAAAACATTCAGTACTTC.

This clone appeared a few times. The V gene is TRBV5-1, the J gene TRBJ2-5, with unresolved D. With 0 bases removed from V and 3 bases from J, the gap between germline ends came to 9 bases. CDR3 length equals 14 residues. Germline values: CDR1 SGHRS, CDR2 YFSETQ. For the CDR3, the DNA is TGCGCCAGCAGCTTGGCCCCGCCTGAAGAGACCCAGTACTTC. Amino acids: CASSLAPPEETQYF.

The rearrangement links TRBV13 to TRBJ2-5; D is ambiguous. The CDR3 contains 13 residues. CDR1 and CDR2 from the germline V gene are PRHDT and FYEKMQ (reference sequence). V was pared by 3 bases and J by 5 bases, with 10 bases between. CDR3 loop: CASSLTGGETQYF. The CDR3 bases are TGTGCCAGCAGCTTGACCGGTGGCGAGACCCAGTACTTC.

In the case of this clone: Germline is not matched at one junction end, which may reflect a read error. The chain has TRBV7-9 and TRBJ2-5; D unclear. This CDR3 comprises 14 residues. Germline V gives CDR1 SEHNR, CDR2 FQNEAQ (reference sequence). In DNA, the CDR3 is TGTGCGAGCAGTAGTATGGTTCTAACAGAGACCCAGTACTTC. Its translation is CASSSMVLTETQYF.

The V and J genes are TRBV6-5 and TRBJ2-7; 7 bases are a match to TRBD1. Germline V gene sequence: CDR1 MNHEY, CDR2 SVGAGI. Trimming cost V 0 bases and J 2 bases; bases outside gene matches: 4. This CDR3 spans 15 amino acids. CDR3 sequence: CASSYSRQGPYEQYF. DNA of the CDR3: TGTGCCAGCAGTTACTCCAGACAGGGCCCCTACGAGCAGTACTTC.

The table lists this clone with a few counts. The genes are TRBV14 and TRBJ2-6, with D perhaps TRBD1 (6 bases). CDR1 SGHDN and CDR2 FVKESK come from the germline V gene. The length of the CDR3 is 17 residues. Trimming took off 4 bases at V and 1 base at J, with 14 bases between the two ends. CDR3 residues: CASSRYTGFSGANVLTF. CDR3 nucleotide sequence: TGTGCCAGCAGCCGATATACAGGGTTTTCTGGGGCCAACGTCCTGACTTTC.

The chain uses TRBV5-4 and TRBJ2-1, with TRBD2 identical over 8 bases. J lost 6 bases, V lost 7 bases, and 3 bases had no gene match. The CDR3 spans 12 residues. CDR1 is SGHNT and CDR2 is YYREEE in the germline V gene (reference sequence). The CDR3 region is CASFAGGNEQFF. Here the CDR3 DNA reads TGTGCCAGCTTTGCGGGAGGCAATGAGCAGTTCTTC.

V is TRBV6-6 and J is TRBJ1-4, with TRBD1 identical over 9 bases. V shed 2 bases, J shed 8 bases, and the junction held 9 bases outside the gene matches. The CDR3 is 16 amino acids. The germline gives CDR1 MNHNY, CDR2 SVGAGI (reference sequence). The CDR3, as DNA: TGTGCCAGCAGTTACGGGCTTCGGACAGGGGAGGAAAAACTGTTTTTT. This codes for CASSYGLRTGEEKLFF.

The chain recombines TRBV19 with TRBJ2-1, with D unclear. The CDR3 length is 11 residues. The germline gives CDR1 LNHDA, CDR2 SQIVND (reference sequence). Deletions cut 4 bases from V and 9 bases from J, with 7 bases between. The chain's CDR3 is CASSRSVEQFF. The CDR3 DNA reads as TGTGCCAGTAGTAGGAGTGTTGAGCAGTTCTTC.

This rearrangement joins TRBV19 to TRBJ2-1, with 12 bases identical to TRBD2. CDR3 length: 15 amino acids. The V and J ends lost 3 bases and 8 bases, in that order; junction bases with no gene match: 5. From germline, CDR1 is LNHDA and CDR2 SQIVND (reference sequence). CDR3 in amino acids: CASSMTSGSIHEQFF. The CDR3 DNA sequence: TGTGCCAGTAGTATGACTAGCGGGAGTATCCATGAGCAGTTCTTC.

This clone was counted only a few times. The chain links TRBV5-4 to TRBJ2-7, with 9 bases aligning to TRBD1. This CDR3 contains 14 residues. V lost 4 bases, J lost 5 bases, and 7 bases stayed unmatched. Germline V gives CDR1 SGHNT, CDR2 YYREEE (reference sequence). CDR3: CASSPRTGDHEQYF. CDR3 DNA sequence: TGTGCCAGCAGCCCAAGGACAGGGGACCACGAGCAGTACTTC.

The chain joins TRBV29-1 to TRBJ2-7; TRBD2 matches 7 bases. CDR3 size: 13 residues. The germline gives CDR1 SQVTM, CDR2 ANQGSEA. Trimming at V came to 3 bases and at J to 4 bases, leaving 6 bases not matched to a gene. CDR3 in DNA: TGCAGCGTTGAGGGAGGGACCGAGTACGAGCAGTACTTC. Protein product: CSVEGGTEYEQYF.

The chain carries TRBV30 and TRBJ1-3; D is perhaps TRBD1 (5 bases). V was pared by 2 bases and J by 0 bases, with 11 bases between. The CDR3 length is 15 residues. Germline assignment: CDR1 GTSNPN and CDR2 SVGIG (reference sequence). CDR3 DNA sequence: TGTGCCTGGAGTATTCGACAGCGCTCTGGAAACACCATATATTTT. Residues: CAWSIRQRSGNTIYF.

This clone is a singleton in its sample. V usage is TRBV2 and J usage is TRBJ2-1; D is possibly TRBD2 (5 bases). Per the germline V gene, CDR1 is SNHLY and CDR2 is FYNNEI. The ends were cut back, 6 bases at V and 1 base at J, with 13 bases in the middle. This CDR3 contains 15 residues. The CDR3 DNA sequence: TGTGCCAGCAGATTGACATCGGGATCCTACAATGAGCAGTTCTTC. Its protein product is CASRLTSGSYNEQFF. The full variable domain, with the rest looked up from reference TRBV2 and TRBJ2-1, is EPEVTQTPSHQVTQMGQEVILRCVPISNHLYFYWYRQILGQKVEFLVSFYNNEISEKSEIFDDQFSVERPDGSNFTLKIRSTKLEDSAMYFCASRLTSGSYNEQFFGPGTRLTVL.